The 23 T cell receptor delta chains in this list originate from one sample, sequenced in a study of Vδ1+ human thymocytes. The template was reverse-transcribed extracted RNA. Pooled V-gene forward primers with one constant-region reverse primer generated the CDR3 amplicons by multiplex PCR. TCRdb re-called the multiplex PCR reads through CATT. Of more than 50,000 delta-chain clones listed, roughly 15% are singletons. Their specific antigens are unknown. Study conclusions and caveats: Thymic TRG and TRD repertoires appeared highly polyclonal.

Input material: Vdelta1+ gamma-delta thymocytes from the thymus. Subset in this sample: FACS-sorted CD3+ TCRalphabeta- TCRVdelta1+ TCRVdelta2- thymocytes. Receptor source: a boy under three years old who had congenital heart surgery.

The chain has TRDV1 and TRDJ1; 9 bases are a match to TRDD3. From germline, CDR1 is TSWWSYY and CDR2 QGS. CDR3 length: 23 amino acids. V dropped 9 bases and J dropped 0; count of bases not matched to a gene: 32. The CDR3 nucleotides are TGTGCTCTCCTCCCCTCATCCTCGCTCGGGGGATACCCATTTAACGCGGACACCGATAAACTCATCTTT. Translating gives CALLPSSSLGGYPFNADTDKLIF.

In the case of this clone: One junction end disagrees with the germline gene, perhaps due to a read error. The rearrangement joins TRDV1 to TRDJ1; the D is unclear. Germline V gene data show CDR1 as TSWWSYY and CDR2 as QGS. This CDR3 is built from 14 residues. The CDR3 sequence is CALGEPNPTGKLIF. CDR3 DNA sequence: TGTGCTCTTGGGGAACCCAACCCCACCGGTAAACTCATCTTT.

This clone was found a few times. This sequence joins TRDV1 and TRDJ1, with 8 bases matching TRDD3. The V segment lost 4 bases and the J segment 9 bases; nucleotides outside the gene matches: 22. Germline CDR1 TSWWSYY, CDR2 QGS. The length of the CDR3 is 18 residues. CDR3 amino acids: CALGVPPLGVGDLSELIF. In DNA form, the CDR3 reads TGTGCTCTTGGGGTGCCTCCCCTGGGGGTGGGGGATTTGAGTGAACTCATCTTT.

The chain is built from TRDV1 and TRDJ1, with 10 positions matching TRDD3. The V gene's germline CDR1 is TSWWSYY and CDR2 QGS. This CDR3 has 20 amino acids. Trimming cost V 8 bases and J 3 bases; bases outside gene matches: 24. The CDR3 DNA sequence: TGTGCTCTTAGGGTCCTTACTAAGAATGGGGGATACTGGTCGGCCGATAAACTCATCTTT. Its translation is CALRVLTKNGGYWSADKLIF.

The chain couples TRDV1 to TRDJ1; 10 nucleotides line up with TRDD3. V trimming: 2 bases; J trimming: 2 bases; junction bases outside the gene matches: 11. Germline V gives CDR1 TSWWSYY, CDR2 QGS. The CDR3 length is 18 residues. The CDR3 spells CALGEYLGVLGDTDKLIF. In DNA form, the CDR3 reads TGTGCTCTTGGGGAATATTTGGGAGTACTGGGGGATACCGATAAACTCATCTTT.

This clone appeared a few times. The V and J genes are TRDV1 and TRDJ1, with 12 bases matching TRDD3. V lost 2 bases, J lost 0 bases, and 16 bases stayed unmatched. The CDR3 sequence is 21 residues long. Per the germline V gene, CDR1 is TSWWSYY and CDR2 is QGS. For the CDR3, the DNA is TGTGCTCTTGGGGAAACCCCTGTACTGGGGGATACACCACCGTACACCGATAAACTCATCTTT. Protein sequence: CALGETPVLGDTPPYTDKLIF.

The table lists this clone with a few counts. The chain has TRDV1 and TRDJ1, with D possibly being TRDD3 (6 bases). Looked up from germline, CDR1 is TSWWSYY and CDR2 is QGS. V shed 0 bases and J shed 5 bases, with 22 bases lying between them. The length of the CDR3 is 18 residues. CDR3 bases: TGTGCTCTTGGGGAACTGAGTACTGAGGGGATTAGGAGAGATAAACTCATCTTT. Amino acids: CALGELSTEGIRRDKLIF.

The chain uses TRDV2 and TRDJ1, with 8 bases matching TRDD3. Germline CDR1 GEAIGNYY, CDR2 EKD. The CDR3 is made up of 18 amino acids. V was pared by 6 bases and J by 0 bases, with 17 bases of the junction left unmatched. The CDR3 loop reads CACFFPSVLGVYTDKLIF. DNA for the CDR3: TGTGCCTGTTTCTTCCCTTCTGTACTGGGGGTCTACACCGATAAACTCATCTTT.

The chain recombines TRDV1 with TRDJ1, with TRDD3 matching 12 bases. Per the germline V gene, CDR1 is TSWWSYY and CDR2 is QGS. This CDR3 comprises 21 residues. V lost 5 bases, J lost 0 bases, and 19 bases stayed unmatched. The CDR3 region is CALGRPSSLLGDTRYTDKLIF. CDR3 sequence (DNA): TGTGCTCTTGGGCGGCCCTCGTCTTTACTGGGGGATACTAGGTACACCGATAAACTCATCTTT.

This clone appeared a few times. V gene TRDV1 combines with J gene TRDJ1, with TRDD3 matching over 10 bases. CDR1 and CDR2 from the germline V gene are TSWWSYY and QGS. Unmatched junction bases numbered 17, after V lost 2 bases and J lost 2 bases. The length of the CDR3 is 20 residues. Here the CDR3 DNA reads TGTGCTCTTGGGGAAGCCTTCTACGACTGGGGGATTACGTGGACCGATAAACTCATCTTT. This translates into CALGEAFYDWGITWTDKLIF.

The gene calls are TRDV1 and TRDJ1; no reliable D call. The CDR3 runs 18 residues. The V and J ends lost 3 bases and 0 bases respectively, with 20 bases between them. The germline V gene has CDR1 TSWWSYY and CDR2 QGS. CDR3 DNA: TGTGCTCTTGGGGATGGAAAGTTGTTTCGCCGGTACACCGATAAACTCATCTTT. This gives the protein CALGDGKLFRRYTDKLIF.

The chain links TRDV1 to TRDJ1; D is unclear. The CDR3 has 16 amino acids. Germline assignment: CDR1 TSWWSYY and CDR2 QGS. V was pared by 4 bases and J by 4 bases, with 19 bases between. Here the CDR3 DNA reads TGTGCTCTTGGGGGCCTAATTGGGAGAGATGGCGATAAACTCATCTTT. Translated, it gives CALGGLIGRDGDKLIF.

The chain uses TRDV2 and TRDJ3, with 10 bases that match TRDD3. There are 21 residues in the CDR3. Germline CDR1 GEAIGNYY, CDR2 EKD. J gave up 3 bases and V 0 bases, and 13 bases lay outside the gene matches. CDR3 DNA sequence: TGTGCCTGTGACACCGGGGGCTGGGGGATAGTACGTGTCTGGGACACCCGACAGATGTTTTTC. Protein product: CACDTGGWGIVRVWDTRQMFF.

This clone has a handful of counts. Its ends do not fully match the called genes, so a read error is possible. This specimen includes other DNA sequences encoding the same CDR3. The chain combines TRDV2 with TRDJ1; 9 bases are shared with TRDD3. The CDR3 sequence is 18 residues long. CDR1 is GEAIGNYY and CDR2 is EKD in the germline V gene. The CDR3 DNA is TGTGCTTGTGACACCGAGTATTCCTGGGGGATTTACACCGATAAACTCATCTTT. Translation gives CACDTEYSWGIYTDKLIF.

V usage is TRDV3 and J usage is TRDJ1; 13 bases line up with TRDD3. The CDR3 covers 18 residues. Germline CDR1 TVYSNPD, CDR2 GDNSRS (reference sequence). Germline trimming cut 0 bases from V and 7 bases from J; bases unmatched to any gene: 17. CDR3 DNA: TGTGCCTTTAGACCACCCCAAACTGGGGGATACGCCATAGGTAAACTCATCTTT. Its translation is CAFRPPQTGGYAIGKLIF. The whole variable domain, remainder taken from reference TRDV3 and TRDJ1, is CDKVTQSSPDQTVASGSEVVLLCTYDTVYSNPDLFWYRIRPDYSFQFVFYGDNSRSEGADFTQGRFSVKHILTQKAFHLVISPVRTEDSATYYCAFRPPQTGGYAIGKLIFGKGTRVTVEP.

This clone was counted only a few times. The chain uses TRDV2 and TRDJ1; 13 bases align to TRDD3. The CDR3 loop spans 19 amino acids. V shed 4 bases and J 0 bases; nucleotides not matched to a gene: 13. Germline assignment: CDR1 GEAIGNYY and CDR2 EKD. CDR3 bases: TGTGCCTGTGATGTCTATACTGGGGGATACGAGAGGTACACCGATAAACTCATCTTT. Its translation: CACDVYTGGYERYTDKLIF.

As concerns this clone: Given a much more abundant clone one base away, this may be a read error. This chain joins TRDV2 and TRDJ1, with 8 bases aligning to TRDD3. Germline V lookup: CDR1 GEAIGNYY, CDR2 EKD. After removal of 4 bases from V and 0 bases from J, the junction contained 15 bases not matched to a gene. The CDR3 has 18 residues. This chain's CDR3 is CACDTAWGTSGYTDKLIF. CDR3 in DNA: TGTGCCTGTGATACAGCCTGGGGGACTAGCGGGTACACCGATAAACTCATCTTT.

This clone came up a few times. The chain carries TRDV1 and TRDJ1, with a possible D match to TRDD2 (6 bases). V lost 8 bases and J lost 0, with 40 bases in between. CDR1 and CDR2 (germline): TSWWSYY, QGS. The CDR3 loop spans 23 amino acids. This CDR3 is CALRRPTISTCQNYDKYTDKLIF. The CDR3 region has the DNA TGTGCTCTTCGCCGTCCTACCATATCAACGTGCCAAAACTACGATAAGTACACCGATAAACTCATCTTT.

The chain joins TRDV1 to TRDJ1; 7 positions match TRDD3. The J segment lost 0 bases and the V segment lost 0 bases, leaving 22 bases of the junction unmatched. The CDR3 totals 22 residues. CDR1 and CDR2 from the germline V gene are TSWWSYY and QGS. CDR3 in amino acids: CALGELKTFGIPYRIHTDKLIF. In DNA, the CDR3 is TGTGCTCTTGGGGAACTAAAGACTTTTGGGATACCCTACAGGATCCACACCGATAAACTCATCTTT.

This clone appeared a few times. The V gene is TRDV1, the J gene TRDJ1; no clear D gene. Germline V gene sequence: CDR1 TSWWSYY, CDR2 QGS. The CDR3 loop spans 16 amino acids. Trimming removed 1 base from V and 0 bases from J, with 12 bases in between. The CDR3 nucleotides read TGTGCTCTTGGGGAACGTCCCGCTATGTACACCGATAAACTCATCTTT. It specifies CALGERPAMYTDKLIF.

The chain uses TRDV1 and TRDJ1, with D perhaps TRDD3 (6 bases). The V end lost 3 bases, the J end lost 8 bases, and 28 bases lay between the germline ends. The CDR3 contains 18 residues. The germline V gene has CDR1 TSWWSYY and CDR2 QGS. In nucleotides, the CDR3 is TGTGCTCTTGGGGATGGGTCCTCCCAGTGGTACTGGGTCCCCAAACTCATCTTT. Residues: CALGDGSSQWYWVPKLIF.

Comment on this clone: This may be a read error, as it is one base from a much larger clone. In the same sample, other DNA sequences code for this CDR3. The chain couples TRAV29/DV5 to TRDJ1; no reliable D call. The germline V gene has CDR1 NSMFDY and CDR2 ISSIKDK. This CDR3 contains 13 residues. The DNA for the CDR3 is TGTGCCGCAAGCGAACACAACACCGATAAACTCATCTTT. Residues: CAASEHNTDKLIF.

The V call is TRDV1, the J call TRDJ1; 11 nucleotides align to TRDD3. After removal of 5 bases from V and 0 bases from J, the junction contained 20 bases not matched to a gene. Germline V CDR1 and CDR2: TSWWSYY, QGS. The CDR3 is made up of 21 amino acids. The CDR3 nucleotides read TGTGCTCTTGGGCCCTGGAGAAAAGGGTACTGGGGGATAAGGGACACCGATAAACTCATCTTT. Translation gives CALGPWRKGYWGIRDTDKLIF.